This entry describes one T cell receptor beta chain. This specimen comes from a study of monozygotic twins with inflammatory bowel disease. Germline CDR1 reads KGHDR; CDR2 reads SFDVKD. This CDR3 contains 15 residues. In preparing each TCR library, about 3,700 ng of total RNA was used. Via template switching, UMIs carrying a 6-nucleotide sample barcode were introduced. TCRdb reprocessed the 5' RACE reads and stores each CDR3 protein as one record, lacking DNA. Its clone listing holds over 110,000 distinct CDR3 sequences. This receptor was identified in a human donor with ulcerative colitis or Crohn's disease, or a healthy co-twin of an affected twin (not recorded which). The rearrangement uses TRBV24-1 and TRBJ1-3. Material: blood. The CDR3 loop is CATSDSRGTGNTIYF.